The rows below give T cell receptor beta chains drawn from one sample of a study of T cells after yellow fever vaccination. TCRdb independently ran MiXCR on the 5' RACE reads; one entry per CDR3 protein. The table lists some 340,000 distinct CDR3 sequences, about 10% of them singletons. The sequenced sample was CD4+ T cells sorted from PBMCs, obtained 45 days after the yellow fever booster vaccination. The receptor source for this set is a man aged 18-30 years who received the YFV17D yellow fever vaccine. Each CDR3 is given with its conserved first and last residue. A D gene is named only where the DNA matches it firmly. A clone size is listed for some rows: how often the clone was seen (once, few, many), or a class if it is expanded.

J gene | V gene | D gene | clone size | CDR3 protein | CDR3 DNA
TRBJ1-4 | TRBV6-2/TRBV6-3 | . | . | CASTQRNRLFF | TGTGCCAGCACCCAGCGTAACCGACTGTTTTTT
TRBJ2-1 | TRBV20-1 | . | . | CSARGGHYNEQFF | TGCAGTGCTAGAGGGGGACACTACAATGAGCAGTTCTTC
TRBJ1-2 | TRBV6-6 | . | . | CASSEGFLGYGYTF | TGTGCCAGCAGTGAGGGCTTCCTAGGCTATGGCTACACCTTC
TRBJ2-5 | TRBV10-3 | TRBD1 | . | CAISENRDSRETQYF | TGTGCCATCAGTGAAAACCGGGACAGCCGAGAGACCCAGTACTTC
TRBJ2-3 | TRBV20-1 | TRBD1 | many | CSARPRDRGSTDTQYF | TGCAGTGCTAGACCCCGGGACAGGGGGAGCACAGATACGCAGTATTTT
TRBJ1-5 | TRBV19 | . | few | CASSLRSSNQPQHF | TGTGCCAGTAGTTTGAGGAGCAGCAATCAGCCCCAGCATTTT
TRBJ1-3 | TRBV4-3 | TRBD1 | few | CASSQEVGRGSASGGNTIYF | TGCGCCAGCAGCCAAGAGGTCGGCAGGGGGTCGGCTAGCGGTGGAAACACCATATATTTT
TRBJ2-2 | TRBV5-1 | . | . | CASSETGDYTGELFF | TGCGCCAGCAGCGAAACAGGGGACTACACCGGGGAGCTGTTTTTT
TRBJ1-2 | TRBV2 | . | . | CASSEAGYTF | TGTGCCAGCAGTGAAGCCGGCTACACCTTC
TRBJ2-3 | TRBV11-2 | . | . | CASSLSGRSRDTQYF | TGTGCCAGCAGCTTATCCGGACGGAGTAGAGATACGCAGTATTTT
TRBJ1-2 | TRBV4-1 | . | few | CASSRRKENYGYTF | TGCGCCAGCAGCCGAAGGAAGGAGAACTATGGCTACACCTTC
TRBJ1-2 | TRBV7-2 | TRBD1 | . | CASSPLVQGASGYTF | TGTGCCAGCAGCCCCCTGGTTCAGGGGGCGTCTGGCTACACCTTC
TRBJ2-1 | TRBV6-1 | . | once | CARNWPPKEQFF | TGTGCCAGGAATTGGCCCCCGAAAGAGCAGTTCTTC
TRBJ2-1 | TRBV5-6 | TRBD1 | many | CASSWGTGRNEQFF | TGTGCCAGCAGCTGGGGGACAGGGAGGAATGAGCAGTTCTTC
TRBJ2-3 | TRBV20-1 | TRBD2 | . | CSAPWAGGPPDTQYF | TGCAGTGCCCCCTGGGCGGGGGGGCCACCAGATACGCAGTATTTT
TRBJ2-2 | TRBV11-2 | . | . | CASSSIWRRGGTGELFF | TGTGCCAGCAGCTCAATCTGGCGACGGGGAGGCACCGGGGAGCTGTTTTTT
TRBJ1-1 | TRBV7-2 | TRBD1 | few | CASSGQGASTEAFF | TGTGCCAGCAGCGGACAGGGGGCGTCCACTGAAGCTTTCTTT
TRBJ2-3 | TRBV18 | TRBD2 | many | CASSPLSGVSDTQYF | TGTGCCAGCTCACCCTTGAGCGGGGTGTCAGATACGCAGTATTTT
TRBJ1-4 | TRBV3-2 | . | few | CASSQWGTKLFF | TGTGCCAGCAGCCAATGGGGGACGAAACTGTTTTTT
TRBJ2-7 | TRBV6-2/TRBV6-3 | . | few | CASSPRVPYEQYF | TGTGCCAGCTCCCCGAGGGTCCCCTACGAGCAGTACTTC
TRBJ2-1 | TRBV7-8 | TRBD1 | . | CASSFSGQAYNEQFF | TGTGCCAGCAGCTTTTCAGGACAGGCCTACAATGAGCAGTTCTTC